Listed here are 7 T cell receptor beta chains from one sample, sequenced in a study of CD8+CD57+ T cells in acquired aplastic anemia listed by TCRdb under 2018. Sequenced on an Illumina HiSeq 2000. TCR beta VDJ combination and CDR3 sequence profiling used genomic DNA as the template. The public reads were run again by TCRdb, first through fastp at Q25 and then through MiXCR, and only productive beta chains were kept. Records with the same CDR3 protein are collapsed into one entry carrying the most frequent genes and DNA. This sample holds some 160,000 distinct CDR3 sequences; 47% were observed only once. Approximately 2.8% of the sample rests with the top ten. Patients chosen for sequencing had shown expansion of CD8+CD57+ cells by flow cytometry. The sequenced sample consisted of sorted CD4+, CD8+, or CD8+CD57+ T cells (not recorded which) from PBMCs. Receptor source: a human donor with aplastic anemia.

The V call is TRBV29-1, the J call TRBJ2-5; D is possibly TRBD1 or TRBD2 (5 bases each). This CDR3 contains 13 residues. V was cut by 1 base and J by 4 bases, with 10 bases left in between. CDR1 and CDR2 from the germline V gene are SQVTM and ANQGSEA. The CDR3 spells CSVEGGLGETQYF. Here the CDR3 DNA reads TGCAGCGTTGAAGGGGGGTTGGGAGAGACCCAGTACTTC.

Details on this clonotype: A much bigger clone sits one base away, suggesting this may be a read error. The chain combines TRBV4-2 with TRBJ1-1, with D unresolved. The V end was cut by 6 bases, the J end by 4 bases, with 9 bases between. This CDR3 has 12 residues. Germline V gene lookup returns CDR1 LGHNA and CDR2 YNFKEQ. The CDR3 spells CASRSKSTEAFF. The CDR3 bases are TGTGCCAGCAGGTCGAAGAGCACTGAAGCTTTCTTT.

Many counts were recorded for this clonotype. In nucleotides, the CDR3 is TGTGCCAGCGAGGGACTGGGCTATGGCTACACCTTC. It is translated as CASEGLGYGYTF. The gene calls are TRBV6-1 and TRBJ1-2; the D gene is possibly TRBD1 (5 bases). The CDR3 extends over 12 amino acids. The V end was cut by 8 bases, the J end by 4 bases, with 11 bases between. The germline V gene has CDR1 MNHNS and CDR2 SASEGT.

Concerning this clonotype itself: Its ends do not fully match the called genes, so a read error is possible. The chain links TRBV7-7 to TRBJ1-3, with 8 bases lining up with TRBD1. The CDR3 runs to 16 residues. Per the germline V gene, CDR1 is SSHAT and CDR2 is FNYEAQ (reference sequence). CDR3 DNA: TGTGCTAGCAGCTTCACGCAGGGGGCAAGGGGAAACACCATATATTTT. Translating gives CASSFTQGARGNTIYF.

This clonotype was seen at least ten times. V usage is TRBV2 and J usage is TRBJ2-3, with no clear D. The ends were cut back, 6 bases at V and 1 base at J, with 14 bases in the middle. The CDR3 loop spans 15 amino acids. CDR1 and CDR2 from the germline V gene are SNHLY and FYNNEI. The CDR3 DNA reads as TGTGCCAGCAGCCCGATTAGTTGGGGCACAGATACGCAGTATTTT. It codes for CASSPISWGTDTQYF.

In the case of this clonotype: A clone one base away is much larger, so this may be a read error. The chain joins TRBV19 to TRBJ2-7, with TRBD1 identical over 8 bases. Per the germline V gene, CDR1 is LNHDA and CDR2 is SQIVND (reference sequence). The CDR3 contains 17 residues. The ends lost 5 bases at V and 4 bases at J; junction bases unmatched: 16. CDR3 sequence reads: CASSAQTGAGTIYEQYF. CDR3 bases: TGTGCCAGTAGTGCCCAGACAGGGGCGGGAACAATTTACGAGCAGTACTTC.

This sequence joins TRBV12-3 or TRBV12-4 and TRBJ2-2; no reliable D call. Trimming left V 5 bases short and J 5 bases short, with 9 bases between. The CDR3 loop spans 13 amino acids. The CDR3 loop is CASSDRVTGELFF. The CDR3 DNA follows: TGTGCCAGCAGTGACCGGGTTACCGGGGAGCTGTTTTTT.